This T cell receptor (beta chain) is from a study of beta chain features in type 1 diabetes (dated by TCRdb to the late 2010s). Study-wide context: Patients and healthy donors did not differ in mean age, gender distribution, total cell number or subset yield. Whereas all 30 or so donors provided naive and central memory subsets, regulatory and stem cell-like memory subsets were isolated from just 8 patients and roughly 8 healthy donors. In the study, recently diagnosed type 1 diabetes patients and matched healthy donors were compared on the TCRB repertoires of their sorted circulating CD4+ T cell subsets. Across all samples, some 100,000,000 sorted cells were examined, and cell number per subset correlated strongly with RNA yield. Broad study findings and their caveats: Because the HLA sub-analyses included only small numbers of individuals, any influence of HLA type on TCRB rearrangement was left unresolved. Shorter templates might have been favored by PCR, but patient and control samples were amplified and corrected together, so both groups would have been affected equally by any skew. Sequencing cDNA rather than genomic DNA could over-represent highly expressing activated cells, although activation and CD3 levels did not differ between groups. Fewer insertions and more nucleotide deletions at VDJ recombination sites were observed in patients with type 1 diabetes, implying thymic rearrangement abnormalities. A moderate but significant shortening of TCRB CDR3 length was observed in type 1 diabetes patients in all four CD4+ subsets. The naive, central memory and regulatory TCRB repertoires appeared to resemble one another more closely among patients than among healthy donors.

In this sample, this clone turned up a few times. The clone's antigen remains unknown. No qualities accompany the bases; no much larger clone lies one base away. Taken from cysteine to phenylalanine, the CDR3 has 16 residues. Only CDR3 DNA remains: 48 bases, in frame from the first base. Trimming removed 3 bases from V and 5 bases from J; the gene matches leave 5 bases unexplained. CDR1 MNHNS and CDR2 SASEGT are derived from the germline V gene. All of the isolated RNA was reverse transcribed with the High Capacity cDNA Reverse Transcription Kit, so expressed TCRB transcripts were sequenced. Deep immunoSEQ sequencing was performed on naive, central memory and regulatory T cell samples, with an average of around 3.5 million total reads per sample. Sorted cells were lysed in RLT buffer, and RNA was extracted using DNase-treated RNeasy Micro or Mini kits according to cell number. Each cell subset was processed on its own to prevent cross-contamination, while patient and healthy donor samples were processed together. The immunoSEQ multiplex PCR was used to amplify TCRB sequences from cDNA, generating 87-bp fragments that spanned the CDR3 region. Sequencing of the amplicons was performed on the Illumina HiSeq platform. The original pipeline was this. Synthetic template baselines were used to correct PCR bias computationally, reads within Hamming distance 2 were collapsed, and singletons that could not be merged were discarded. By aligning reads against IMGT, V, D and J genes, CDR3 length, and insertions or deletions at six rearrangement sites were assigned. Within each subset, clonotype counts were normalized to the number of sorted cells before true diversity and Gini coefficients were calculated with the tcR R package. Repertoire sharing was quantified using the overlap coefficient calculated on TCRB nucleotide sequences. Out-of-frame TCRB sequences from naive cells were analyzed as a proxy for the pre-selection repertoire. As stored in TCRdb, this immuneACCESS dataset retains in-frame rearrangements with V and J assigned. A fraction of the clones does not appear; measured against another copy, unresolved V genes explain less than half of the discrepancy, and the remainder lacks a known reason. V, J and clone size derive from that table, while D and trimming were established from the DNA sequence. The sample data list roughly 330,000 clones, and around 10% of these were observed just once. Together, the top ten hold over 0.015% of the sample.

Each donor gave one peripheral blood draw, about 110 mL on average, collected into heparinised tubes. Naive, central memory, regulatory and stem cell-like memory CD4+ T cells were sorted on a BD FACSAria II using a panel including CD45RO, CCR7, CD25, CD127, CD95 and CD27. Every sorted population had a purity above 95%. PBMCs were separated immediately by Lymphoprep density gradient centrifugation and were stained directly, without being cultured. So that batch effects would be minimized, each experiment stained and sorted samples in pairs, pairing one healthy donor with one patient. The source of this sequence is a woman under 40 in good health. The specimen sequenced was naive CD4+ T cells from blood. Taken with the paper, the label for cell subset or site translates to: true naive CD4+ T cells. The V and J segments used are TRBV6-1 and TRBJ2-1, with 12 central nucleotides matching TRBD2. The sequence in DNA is TGTGCCAGCAGTGACCCGAGACTAGCGGGAGACAATGAGCAGTTCTTC. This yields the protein CASSDPRLAGDNEQFF.